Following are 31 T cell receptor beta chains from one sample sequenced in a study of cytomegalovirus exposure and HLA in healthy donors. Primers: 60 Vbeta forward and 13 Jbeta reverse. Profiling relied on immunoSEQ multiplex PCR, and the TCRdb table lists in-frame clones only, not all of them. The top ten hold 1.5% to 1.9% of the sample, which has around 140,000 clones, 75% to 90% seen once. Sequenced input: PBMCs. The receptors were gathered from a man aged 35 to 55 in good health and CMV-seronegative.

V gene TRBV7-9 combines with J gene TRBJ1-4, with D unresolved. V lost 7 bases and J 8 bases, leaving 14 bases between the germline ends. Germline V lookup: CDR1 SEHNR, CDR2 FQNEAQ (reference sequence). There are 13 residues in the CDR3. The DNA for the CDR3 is TGTGCCAGCATTGGGCGGGCGGAAGAAAAACTGTTTTTT. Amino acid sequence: CASIGRAEEKLFF.

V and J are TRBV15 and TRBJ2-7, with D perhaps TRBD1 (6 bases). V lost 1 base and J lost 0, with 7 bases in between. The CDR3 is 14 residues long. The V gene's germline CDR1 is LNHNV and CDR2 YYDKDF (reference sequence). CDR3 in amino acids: CATSRATGSYEQYF. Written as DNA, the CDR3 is TGTGCCACCAGCAGAGCGACAGGCTCCTACGAGCAGTACTTC.

CDR3 nucleotides: TGCGCCAGCAGCAACGGACAGGATGGGGAAAAACTGTTTTTT. The encoded protein is CASSNGQDGEKLFF. The V and J genes are TRBV5-1 and TRBJ1-4, with 7 bases fitting TRBD1. Germline lookup yields CDR1 SGHRS and CDR2 YFSETQ. Losses at the gene ends were 4 bases for V and 8 bases for J; bases not matched to a gene: 8. This CDR3 is built from 14 residues.

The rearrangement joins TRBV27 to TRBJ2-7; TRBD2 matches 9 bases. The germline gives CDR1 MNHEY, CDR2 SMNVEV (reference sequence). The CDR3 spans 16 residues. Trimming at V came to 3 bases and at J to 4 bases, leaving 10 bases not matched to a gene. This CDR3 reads CASSFLPSGEEYEQYF. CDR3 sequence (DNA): TGTGCCAGCAGTTTTCTGCCTAGCGGGGAAGAATACGAGCAGTACTTC.

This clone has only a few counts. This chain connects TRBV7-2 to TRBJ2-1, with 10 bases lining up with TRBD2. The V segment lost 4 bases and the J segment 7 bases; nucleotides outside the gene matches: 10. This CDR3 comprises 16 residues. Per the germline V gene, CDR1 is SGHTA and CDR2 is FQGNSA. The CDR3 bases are TGTGCCAGCAGCTCCACCCTAGCGGGGGCTTTTAATGAGCAGTTCTTC. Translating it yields CASSSTLAGAFNEQFF.

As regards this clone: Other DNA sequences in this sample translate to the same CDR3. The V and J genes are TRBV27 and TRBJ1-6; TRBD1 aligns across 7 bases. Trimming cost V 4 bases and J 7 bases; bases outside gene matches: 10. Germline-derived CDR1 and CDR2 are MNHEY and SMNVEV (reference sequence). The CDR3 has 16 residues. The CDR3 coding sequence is TGTGCCAGCAGTTCACTCATGACAGGGTTGAATTCACCCCTCCACTTT. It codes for CASSSLMTGLNSPLHF.

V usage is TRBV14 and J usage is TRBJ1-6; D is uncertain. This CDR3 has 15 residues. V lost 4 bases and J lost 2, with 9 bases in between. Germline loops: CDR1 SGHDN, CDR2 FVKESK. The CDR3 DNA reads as TGTGCCAGCAGCCGGCTGGCCCCCTATAATTCACCCCTCCACTTT. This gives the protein CASSRLAPYNSPLHF.

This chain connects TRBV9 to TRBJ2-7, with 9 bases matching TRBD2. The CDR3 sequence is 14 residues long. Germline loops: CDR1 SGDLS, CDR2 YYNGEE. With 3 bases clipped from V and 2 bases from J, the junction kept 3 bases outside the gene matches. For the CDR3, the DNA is TGTGCCAGCAGCGCGGGACTAGCCCCCTACGAGCAGTACTTC. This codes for CASSAGLAPYEQYF.

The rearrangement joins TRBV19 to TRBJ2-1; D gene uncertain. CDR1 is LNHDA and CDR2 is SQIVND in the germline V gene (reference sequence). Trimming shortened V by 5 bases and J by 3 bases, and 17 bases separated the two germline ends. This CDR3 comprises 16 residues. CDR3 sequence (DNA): TGTGCCAGTAGTCCCTTTGCAGTCCGAGGCTACAATGAGCAGTTCTTC. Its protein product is CASSPFAVRGYNEQFF.

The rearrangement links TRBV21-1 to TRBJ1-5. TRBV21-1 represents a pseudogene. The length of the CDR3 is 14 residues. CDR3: CASTLGGSNQPQHF. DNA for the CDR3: TGTGCCAGCACTTTAGGCGGAAGCAATCAGCCCCAGCATTTT.

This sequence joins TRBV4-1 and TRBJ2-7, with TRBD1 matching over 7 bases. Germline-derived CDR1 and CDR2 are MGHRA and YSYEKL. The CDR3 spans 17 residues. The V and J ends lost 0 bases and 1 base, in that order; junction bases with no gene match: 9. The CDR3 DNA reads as TGCGCCAGCAGCCAAGATTATAGGGACAGAAAATCCTACGAGCAGTACTTC. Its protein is CASSQDYRDRKSYEQYF.

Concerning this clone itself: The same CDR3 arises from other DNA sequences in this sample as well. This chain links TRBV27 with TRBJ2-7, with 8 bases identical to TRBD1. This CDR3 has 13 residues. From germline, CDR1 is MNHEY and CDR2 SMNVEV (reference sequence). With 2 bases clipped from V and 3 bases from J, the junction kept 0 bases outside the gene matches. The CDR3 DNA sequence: TGTGCCAGCAGTTTAACAGGGGGCTACGAGCAGTACTTC. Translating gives CASSLTGGYEQYF.

The CDR3 DNA reads TGCGCCAGCAGCCCGGGACTAGCGGGAGGACTCCAAGAGACCCAGTACTTC. Protein sequence: CASSPGLAGGLQETQYF. V gene TRBV4-1 combines with J gene TRBJ2-5; 15 nucleotides agree with TRBD2. Germline assignment: CDR1 MGHRA and CDR2 YSYEKL. CDR3 size: 17 residues. Trimming cost V 4 bases and J 1 base; bases outside gene matches: 4.

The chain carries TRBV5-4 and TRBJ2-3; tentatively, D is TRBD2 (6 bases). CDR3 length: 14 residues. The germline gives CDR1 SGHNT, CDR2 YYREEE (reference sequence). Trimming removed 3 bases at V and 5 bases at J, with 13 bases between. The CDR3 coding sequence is TGTGCCAGCAGCTCCGGGGGATTAGGAGATACGCAGTATTTT. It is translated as CASSSGGLGDTQYF. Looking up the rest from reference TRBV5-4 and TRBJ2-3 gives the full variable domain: ETGVTQSPTHLIKTRGQQVTLRCSSQSGHNTVSWYQQALGQGPQFIFQYYREEENGRGNFPPRFSGLQFPNYSSELNVNALELDDSALYLCASSSGGLGDTQYFGPGTRLTVL.

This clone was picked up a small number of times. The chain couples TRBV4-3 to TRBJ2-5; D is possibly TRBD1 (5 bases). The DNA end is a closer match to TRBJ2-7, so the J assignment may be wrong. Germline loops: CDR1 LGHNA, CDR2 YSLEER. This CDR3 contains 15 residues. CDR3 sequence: CASSQGQGLAYEQYF. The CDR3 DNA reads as TGCGCCAGCAGCCAAGGGCAGGGCTTAGCCTACGAGCAGTACTTC.

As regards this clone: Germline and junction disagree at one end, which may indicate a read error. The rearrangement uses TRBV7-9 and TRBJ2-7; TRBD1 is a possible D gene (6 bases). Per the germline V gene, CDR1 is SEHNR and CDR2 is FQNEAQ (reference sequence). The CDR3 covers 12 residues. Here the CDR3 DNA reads TGTTCCAGCAGCCTACAGGGCCGGGAGCAGTACTTC. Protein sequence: CSSSLQGREQYF.

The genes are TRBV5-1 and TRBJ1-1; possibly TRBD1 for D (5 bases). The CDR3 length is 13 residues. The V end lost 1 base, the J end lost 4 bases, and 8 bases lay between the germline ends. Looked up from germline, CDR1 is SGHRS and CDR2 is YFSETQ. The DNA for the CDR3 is TGCGCCAGCAGCTTGTCGGGGGGCACTGAAGCTTTCTTT. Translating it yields CASSLSGGTEAFF. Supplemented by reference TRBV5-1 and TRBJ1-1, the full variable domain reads KAGVTQTPRYLIKTRGQQVTLSCSPISGHRSVSWYQQTPGQGLQFLFEYFSETQRNKGNFPGRFSGRQFSNSRSEMNVSTLELGDSALYLCASSLSGGTEAFFGQGTRLTVV.

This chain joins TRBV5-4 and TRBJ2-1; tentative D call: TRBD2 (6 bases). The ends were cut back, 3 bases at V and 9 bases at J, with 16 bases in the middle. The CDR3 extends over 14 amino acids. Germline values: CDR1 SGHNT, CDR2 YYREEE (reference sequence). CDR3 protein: CASSSTTSIGEQFF. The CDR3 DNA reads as TGTGCCAGCAGCTCCACGACTAGTATAGGTGAGCAGTTCTTC.

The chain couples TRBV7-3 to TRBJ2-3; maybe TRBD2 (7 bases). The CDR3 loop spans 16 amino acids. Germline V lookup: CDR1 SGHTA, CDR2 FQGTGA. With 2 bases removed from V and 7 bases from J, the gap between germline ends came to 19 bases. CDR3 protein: CASSLGGAAQRYTQYF. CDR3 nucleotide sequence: TGTGCCAGCAGCTTAGGGGGGGCTGCCCAAAGGTATACGCAGTATTTT.

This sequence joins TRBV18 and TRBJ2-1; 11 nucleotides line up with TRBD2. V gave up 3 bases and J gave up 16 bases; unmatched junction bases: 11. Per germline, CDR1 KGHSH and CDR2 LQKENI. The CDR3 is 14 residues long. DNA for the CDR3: TGTGCCAGCTCACCCGGGACTAGCGGACCAGTCCAATTCTTC. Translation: CASSPGTSGPVQFF.

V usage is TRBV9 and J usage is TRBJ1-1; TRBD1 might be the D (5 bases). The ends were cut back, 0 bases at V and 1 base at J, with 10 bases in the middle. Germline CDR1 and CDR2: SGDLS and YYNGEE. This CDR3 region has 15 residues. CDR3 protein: CASSVDVRANTEAFF. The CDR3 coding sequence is TGTGCCAGCAGCGTAGACGTCAGGGCGAACACTGAAGCTTTCTTT.

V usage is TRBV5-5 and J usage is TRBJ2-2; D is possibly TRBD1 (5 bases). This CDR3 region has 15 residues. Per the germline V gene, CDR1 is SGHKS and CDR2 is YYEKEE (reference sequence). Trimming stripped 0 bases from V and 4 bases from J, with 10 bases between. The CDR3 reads CASSLDRRTTGELFF. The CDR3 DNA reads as TGTGCCAGCAGCTTGGACAGGAGAACCACCGGGGAGCTGTTTTTT.

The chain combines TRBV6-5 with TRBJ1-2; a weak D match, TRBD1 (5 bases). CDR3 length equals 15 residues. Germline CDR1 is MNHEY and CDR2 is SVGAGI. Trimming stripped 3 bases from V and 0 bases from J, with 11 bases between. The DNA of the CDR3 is TGTGCCAGCAGTTATTCTGACAGTCCTAACTATGGCTACACCTTC. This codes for CASSYSDSPNYGYTF.

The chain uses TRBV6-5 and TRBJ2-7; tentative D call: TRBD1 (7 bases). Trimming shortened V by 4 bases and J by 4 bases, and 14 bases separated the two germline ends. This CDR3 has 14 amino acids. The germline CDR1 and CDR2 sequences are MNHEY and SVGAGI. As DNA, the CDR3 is TGTGCCAGCAGTTGGGCCAGGGGGAGGTACGAGCAGTACTTC. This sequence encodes CASSWARGRYEQYF.

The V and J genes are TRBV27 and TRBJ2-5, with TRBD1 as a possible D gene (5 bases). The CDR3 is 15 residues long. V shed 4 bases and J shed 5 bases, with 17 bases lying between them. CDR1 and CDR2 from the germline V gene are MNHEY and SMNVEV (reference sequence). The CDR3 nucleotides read TGTGCCAGCAGTTCGAGCAGGGATCCCTGGGAGACCCAGTACTTC. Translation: CASSSSRDPWETQYF.

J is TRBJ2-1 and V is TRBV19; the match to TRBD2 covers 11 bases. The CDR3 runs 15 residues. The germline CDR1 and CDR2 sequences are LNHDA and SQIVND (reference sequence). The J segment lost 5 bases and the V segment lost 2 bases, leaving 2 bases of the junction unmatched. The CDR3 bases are TGTGCCAGTAGTATAATAGCGGGGGGGAACAATGAGCAGTTCTTC. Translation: CASSIIAGGNNEQFF.

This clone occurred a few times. The CDR3: CASRSQADTQYF. The CDR3 bases are TGCGCCAGCAGATCCCAGGCAGATACGCAGTATTTT. This rearrangement joins TRBV4-1 to TRBJ2-3; D call uncertain. V was shortened by 6 bases and J by 4 bases, with 8 bases between the two germline ends. CDR1 is MGHRA and CDR2 is YSYEKL in the germline V gene. The CDR3 has 12 amino acids.

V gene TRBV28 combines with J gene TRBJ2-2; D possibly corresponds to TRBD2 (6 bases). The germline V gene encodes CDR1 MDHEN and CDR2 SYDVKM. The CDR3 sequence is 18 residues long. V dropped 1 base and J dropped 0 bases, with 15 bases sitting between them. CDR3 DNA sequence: TGTGCCAGCAGTTTATACCTCCCAGGGAGGTCGAACACCGGGGAGCTGTTTTTT. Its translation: CASSLYLPGRSNTGELFF.

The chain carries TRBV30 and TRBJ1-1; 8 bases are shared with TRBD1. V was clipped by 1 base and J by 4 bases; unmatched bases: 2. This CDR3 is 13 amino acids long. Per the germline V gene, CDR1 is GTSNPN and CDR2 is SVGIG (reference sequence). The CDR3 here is CAWSEQGGTEAFF. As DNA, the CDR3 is TGTGCCTGGAGTGAACAGGGGGGCACTGAAGCTTTCTTT. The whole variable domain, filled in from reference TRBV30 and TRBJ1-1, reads SQTIHQWPATLVQPVGSPLSLECTVEGTSNPNLYWYRQAAGRGLQLLFYSVGIGQISSEVPQNLSASRPQDRQFILSSKKLLLSDSGFYLCAWSEQGGTEAFFGQGTRLTVV.

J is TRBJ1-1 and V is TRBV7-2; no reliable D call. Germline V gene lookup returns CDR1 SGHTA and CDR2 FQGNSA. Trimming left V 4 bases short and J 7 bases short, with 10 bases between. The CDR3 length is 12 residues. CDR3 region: CASSSRPGEAFF. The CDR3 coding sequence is TGTGCCAGCAGCTCCCGCCCGGGTGAAGCTTTCTTT.

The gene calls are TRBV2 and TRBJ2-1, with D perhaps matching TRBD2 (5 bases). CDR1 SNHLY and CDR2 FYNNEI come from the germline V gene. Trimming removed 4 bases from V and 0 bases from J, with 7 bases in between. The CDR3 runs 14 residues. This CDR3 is CASSVAGSYNEQFF. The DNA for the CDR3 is TGTGCCAGCAGTGTGGCGGGCTCCTACAATGAGCAGTTCTTC.